The clone carrying this TCR beta chain was counted at least ten times. The sample's time point: patch test 2, 6 weeks after DPC sensitization. The treatment: therapeutic diphenylcyclopropenone sensitization with weekly scalp DPC. The data are from a study of human T cells and chemical hapten exposure. V lost 5 bases to trimming and J lost 9 bases, with 8 bases between them. The length of the CDR3 is 10 residues. The germline gives CDR1 SQVTM, CDR2 ANQGSEA. TCRdb re-called the RACE reads through MiXCR, storing one row per CDR3 protein. This sample carries tens of thousands of distinct CDR3 sequences, 9% to 12% of them seen once, and the ten largest clones take around 7%.

The rearrangement joins TRBV29-1 to TRBJ2-1, with a weak D call TRBD2 (5 bases). This TCR derives from a woman aged 50 to 60 with alopecia areata. Some clones in this sample may be carry-over from other donors' samples. The sequencing here drew on whole blood, taken in connection with sensitization to the hapten diphenylcyclopropenone (DPC). CDR3 loop: CSVFSGEQFF. CDR3 sequence (DNA): TGCAGCGTTTTCAGCGGTGAGCAGTTCTTC.